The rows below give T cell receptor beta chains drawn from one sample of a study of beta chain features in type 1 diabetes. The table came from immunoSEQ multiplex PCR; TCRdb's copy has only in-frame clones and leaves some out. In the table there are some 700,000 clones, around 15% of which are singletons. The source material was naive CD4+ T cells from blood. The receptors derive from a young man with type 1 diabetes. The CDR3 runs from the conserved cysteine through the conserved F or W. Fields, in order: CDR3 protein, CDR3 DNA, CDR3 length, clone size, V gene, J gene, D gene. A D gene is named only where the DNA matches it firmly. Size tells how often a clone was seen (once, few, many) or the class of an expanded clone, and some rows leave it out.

cdr3_aa: CASSADREKTQYF; cdr3_nt: TGTGCCAGTAGTGCCGACAGGGAAAAGACCCAGTACTTC; cdr3_length: 13; clone_size: few; v_call: TRBV19; j_call: TRBJ2-5; d_call: TRBD1
cdr3_aa: CASSQELDYEQYF; cdr3_nt: TGCGCCAGCAGCCAAGAGCTAGACTACGAGCAGTACTTC; cdr3_length: 13; clone_size: .; v_call: TRBV4-1; j_call: TRBJ2-7; d_call: .
cdr3_aa: CASSPIEGQGVFLNEKLFF; cdr3_nt: TGCGCCAGCAGCCCGATTGAGGGACAGGGGGTTTTTTTAAATGAAAAACTGTTTTTT; cdr3_length: 19; clone_size: few; v_call: TRBV4-1; j_call: TRBJ1-4; d_call: TRBD1
cdr3_aa: CASSSNRVYNSPLHF; cdr3_nt: TGTGCCAGCAGCTCGAACAGGGTTTATAATTCACCCCTCCACTTT; cdr3_length: 15; clone_size: few; v_call: TRBV5-6; j_call: TRBJ1-6; d_call: .
cdr3_aa: CASSPGQGVTNEQFF; cdr3_nt: TGTGCCAGCAGCCCCGGACAGGGGGTCACAAATGAGCAGTTCTTC; cdr3_length: 15; clone_size: few; v_call: TRBV7-3; j_call: TRBJ2-1; d_call: TRBD1
cdr3_aa: CASSLAANEKLFF; cdr3_nt: TGTGCCAGCAGCTTGGCAGCTAATGAAAAACTGTTTTTT; cdr3_length: 13; clone_size: .; v_call: TRBV7-9; j_call: TRBJ1-4; d_call: .
cdr3_aa: CASSWQQPYEQYF; cdr3_nt: TGCGCCAGCAGTTGGCAGCAACCCTACGAGCAGTACTTC; cdr3_length: 13; clone_size: .; v_call: TRBV5-1; j_call: TRBJ2-7; d_call: .
cdr3_aa: CASSHGGILNSPLHF; cdr3_nt: TGTGCCAGCAGCCACGGGGGGATTCTTAATTCACCCCTCCACTTT; cdr3_length: 15; clone_size: .; v_call: TRBV14; j_call: TRBJ1-6; d_call: .
cdr3_aa: CASSLIGTDTQYF; cdr3_nt: TGTGCCAGCAGCTTAATCGGCACAGATACGCAGTATTTT; cdr3_length: 13; clone_size: few; v_call: TRBV7-9; j_call: TRBJ2-3; d_call: .
cdr3_aa: CASSQPSYGYTF; cdr3_nt: TGTGCCAGCAGCCAACCCAGCTATGGCTACACCTTC; cdr3_length: 12; clone_size: few; v_call: TRBV7-8; j_call: TRBJ1-2; d_call: .
cdr3_aa: CATRDFHTGELFF; cdr3_nt: TGTGCCACCCGGGACTTCCACACCGGGGAGCTGTTTTTT; cdr3_length: 13; clone_size: .; v_call: TRBV10-3; j_call: TRBJ2-2; d_call: .
cdr3_aa: CASSLDRTYEQYF; cdr3_nt: TGTGCCAGCAGCTTGGACAGAACCTACGAGCAGTACTTC; cdr3_length: 13; clone_size: .; v_call: TRBV5-4; j_call: TRBJ2-7; d_call: .
cdr3_aa: CASSYSSPGQGTEAFF; cdr3_nt: TGTGCCAGCAGTTACTCGAGTCCGGGACAGGGAACTGAAGCTTTCTTT; cdr3_length: 16; clone_size: .; v_call: TRBV6-5; j_call: TRBJ1-1; d_call: TRBD1
cdr3_aa: CASSYSARTGGETQYF; cdr3_nt: TGTGCCAGCAGTTACTCGGCCCGGACGGGAGGAGAGACCCAGTACTTC; cdr3_length: 16; clone_size: .; v_call: TRBV6-6; j_call: TRBJ2-5; d_call: TRBD2
cdr3_aa: CAISESGQGIGTGELFF; cdr3_nt: TGTGCCATCAGTGAGTCTGGACAGGGGATAGGCACCGGGGAGCTGTTTTTT; cdr3_length: 17; clone_size: .; v_call: TRBV10-3; j_call: TRBJ2-2; d_call: TRBD1
cdr3_aa: CAGVKRGYTF; cdr3_nt: TGTGCCGGAGTGAAGAGGGGCTACACCTTC; cdr3_length: 10; clone_size: .; v_call: TRBV5-8; j_call: TRBJ1-2; d_call: .
cdr3_aa: CASKTTEAFF; cdr3_nt: TGTGCCAGCAAGACCACTGAAGCTTTCTTT; cdr3_length: 10; clone_size: .; v_call: TRBV6-6; j_call: TRBJ1-1; d_call: .
cdr3_aa: CATESGTGELFF; cdr3_nt: TGTGCGACAGAGTCTGGCACCGGGGAGCTGTTTTTT; cdr3_length: 12; clone_size: few; v_call: TRBV28; j_call: TRBJ2-2; d_call: .
cdr3_aa: CSVHGTASPSGTQYF; cdr3_nt: TGCAGCGTTCATGGGACCGCGAGCCCCAGCGGTACGCAGTATTTT; cdr3_length: 15; clone_size: few; v_call: TRBV29-1; j_call: TRBJ2-3; d_call: .
cdr3_aa: CAIRASGGETQYF; cdr3_nt: TGTGCCATCAGGGCTAGCGGGGGAGAGACCCAGTACTTC; cdr3_length: 13; clone_size: .; v_call: TRBV10-3; j_call: TRBJ2-5; d_call: TRBD2
cdr3_aa: CASSLVAVFYNEQFF; cdr3_nt: TGTGCCAGCAGCTTGGTCGCGGTGTTCTACAATGAGCAGTTCTTC; cdr3_length: 15; clone_size: few; v_call: TRBV5-5; j_call: TRBJ2-1; d_call: .
cdr3_aa: CASSSIQGSYEQYF; cdr3_nt: TGTGCCAGCAGCTCCATACAGGGCTCCTACGAGCAGTACTTC; cdr3_length: 14; clone_size: .; v_call: TRBV11-2; j_call: TRBJ2-7; d_call: .
cdr3_aa: CASSLPALYGYTF; cdr3_nt: TGTGCCAGCAGCTTGCCGGCGCTCTATGGCTACACCTTC; cdr3_length: 13; clone_size: few; v_call: TRBV5-6; j_call: TRBJ1-2; d_call: .
cdr3_aa: CSASANTEAFF; cdr3_nt: TGCAGTGCTAGTGCTAACACTGAAGCTTTCTTT; cdr3_length: 11; clone_size: .; v_call: TRBV20-1; j_call: TRBJ1-1; d_call: .
cdr3_aa: CASSTGQPNTEAFF; cdr3_nt: TGTGCCAGTAGTACGGGACAGCCGAACACTGAAGCTTTCTTT; cdr3_length: 14; clone_size: .; v_call: TRBV19; j_call: TRBJ1-1; d_call: TRBD1
cdr3_aa: CASSPSDREYTQYF; cdr3_nt: TGTGCCAGCTCACCATCCGACAGGGAGTATACGCAGTATTTT; cdr3_length: 14; clone_size: .; v_call: TRBV18; j_call: TRBJ2-3; d_call: TRBD1
cdr3_aa: CASSKAGKSSYEQYF; cdr3_nt: TGTGCCAGCAGCAAAGCAGGGAAAAGCTCCTACGAGCAGTACTTC; cdr3_length: 15; clone_size: few; v_call: TRBV21-1; j_call: TRBJ2-7; d_call: .
cdr3_aa: CASSLGQGNTEAFF; cdr3_nt: TGTGCCAGCAGCTTAGGTCAGGGGAACACTGAAGCTTTCTTT; cdr3_length: 14; clone_size: .; v_call: TRBV11-2; j_call: TRBJ1-1; d_call: .
cdr3_aa: CASSTPMPEQYF; cdr3_nt: TGTGCCAGCAGCACCCCGATGCCGGAGCAGTACTTC; cdr3_length: 12; clone_size: .; v_call: TRBV6-6; j_call: TRBJ2-7; d_call: .
cdr3_aa: CASSRFGDTQYF; cdr3_nt: TGTGCCAGCAGCAGATTCGGTGATACGCAGTATTTT; cdr3_length: 12; clone_size: few; v_call: TRBV9; j_call: TRBJ2-3; d_call: .
cdr3_aa: CAWSWGQGVHEQFF; cdr3_nt: TGTGCCTGGAGTTGGGGACAGGGGGTCCATGAGCAGTTCTTC; cdr3_length: 14; clone_size: .; v_call: TRBV30; j_call: TRBJ2-1; d_call: TRBD1
cdr3_aa: CASSPGQGNSPLHF; cdr3_nt: TGTGCCAGCAGCCCGGGACAGGGTAATTCACCCCTCCACTTT; cdr3_length: 14; clone_size: .; v_call: TRBV28; j_call: TRBJ1-6; d_call: TRBD1
cdr3_aa: CASSRRTGSSGANVLTF; cdr3_nt: TGTGCCAGCAGCCGGCGGACGGGGAGCTCTGGGGCCAACGTCCTGACTTTC; cdr3_length: 17; clone_size: .; v_call: TRBV4-2; j_call: TRBJ2-6; d_call: .
cdr3_aa: CASAPNRFPSTEQYF; cdr3_nt: TGTGCCAGCGCTCCAAACAGGTTCCCCTCTACCGAGCAGTACTTC; cdr3_length: 15; clone_size: .; v_call: TRBV25-1; j_call: TRBJ2-7; d_call: .
cdr3_aa: CASSLDLNEKLFF; cdr3_nt: TGTGCCAGCAGCTTAGACCTTAATGAAAAACTGTTTTTT; cdr3_length: 13; clone_size: .; v_call: TRBV7-8; j_call: TRBJ1-4; d_call: .
cdr3_aa: CASRLAGGNEQFF; cdr3_nt: TGTGCCAGCAGGCTAGCGGGGGGGAATGAGCAGTTCTTC; cdr3_length: 13; clone_size: .; v_call: TRBV6-1; j_call: TRBJ2-1; d_call: TRBD2
cdr3_aa: CSARRGEDTQYF; cdr3_nt: TGCAGCGCGCGGCGGGGTGAAGATACGCAGTATTTT; cdr3_length: 12; clone_size: .; v_call: TRBV29-1; j_call: TRBJ2-3; d_call: .
cdr3_aa: CASSPRWGDNEQFF; cdr3_nt: TGTGCCAGCTCACCGCGTTGGGGGGACAATGAGCAGTTCTTC; cdr3_length: 14; clone_size: .; v_call: TRBV18; j_call: TRBJ2-1; d_call: .
cdr3_aa: CASSDGTGYGYTF; cdr3_nt: TGTGCCAGCAGCGACGGGACAGGCTATGGCTACACCTTC; cdr3_length: 13; clone_size: .; v_call: TRBV7-9; j_call: TRBJ1-2; d_call: TRBD1
cdr3_aa: CASSPRTSGEDTQYF; cdr3_nt: TGTGCCAGCAGCCCCAGGACTAGCGGGGAAGATACGCAGTATTTT; cdr3_length: 15; clone_size: .; v_call: TRBV4-2; j_call: TRBJ2-3; d_call: TRBD2
cdr3_aa: CASSQGPYEQYF; cdr3_nt: TGTGCCAGCAGCCAGGGGCCCTACGAGCAGTACTTC; cdr3_length: 12; clone_size: .; v_call: TRBV9; j_call: TRBJ2-7; d_call: .
cdr3_aa: CASSTTGASSYNSPLHF; cdr3_nt: TGTGCCAGCAGCACCACAGGGGCTAGCTCCTATAATTCACCCCTCCACTTT; cdr3_length: 17; clone_size: .; v_call: TRBV7-2; j_call: TRBJ1-6; d_call: TRBD1
cdr3_aa: CASTPGPHSGQFF; cdr3_nt: TGTGCCAGCACCCCGGGCCCGCACAGTGGGCAGTTCTTC; cdr3_length: 13; clone_size: few; v_call: TRBV6-5; j_call: TRBJ2-1; d_call: .
cdr3_aa: CATSRGAEYNEQFF; cdr3_nt: TGTGCCACCAGCAGAGGGGCCGAATACAATGAGCAGTTCTTC; cdr3_length: 14; clone_size: .; v_call: TRBV15; j_call: TRBJ2-1; d_call: .
cdr3_aa: CASGLTGPLFHEQYF; cdr3_nt: TGTGCCAGCGGACTGACAGGGCCCCTTTTCCACGAGCAGTACTTC; cdr3_length: 15; clone_size: .; v_call: TRBV28; j_call: TRBJ2-7; d_call: TRBD1
cdr3_aa: CSADRVGGANYGYTF; cdr3_nt: TGCAGCGCCGACCGAGTGGGGGGGGCAAACTATGGCTACACCTTC; cdr3_length: 15; clone_size: .; v_call: TRBV29-1; j_call: TRBJ1-2; d_call: .
cdr3_aa: CASSLGVGNTGELFF; cdr3_nt: TGCGCCAGCAGCTTGGGGGTCGGGAACACCGGGGAGCTGTTTTTT; cdr3_length: 15; clone_size: .; v_call: TRBV5-1; j_call: TRBJ2-2; d_call: .
cdr3_aa: CAWSETGFDEAFF; cdr3_nt: TGTGCCTGGAGCGAGACAGGGTTTGACGAGGCTTTCTTT; cdr3_length: 13; clone_size: few; v_call: TRBV30; j_call: TRBJ1-1; d_call: TRBD1
cdr3_aa: CASKLSPPGHEQYF; cdr3_nt: TGTGCCAGCAAGTTGAGTCCCCCGGGCCACGAGCAGTACTTC; cdr3_length: 14; clone_size: few; v_call: TRBV2; j_call: TRBJ2-7; d_call: .
cdr3_aa: CAWSPGEYEQYF; cdr3_nt: TGTGCCTGGAGTCCAGGGGAATACGAGCAGTACTTC; cdr3_length: 12; clone_size: .; v_call: TRBV30; j_call: TRBJ2-7; d_call: .
cdr3_aa: CATTPGVAGNTIYF; cdr3_nt: TGTGCCACCACCCCCGGTGTCGCGGGAAACACCATATATTTT; cdr3_length: 14; clone_size: few; v_call: TRBV7-9; j_call: TRBJ1-3; d_call: .
cdr3_aa: CSVEVSTLSFQFF; cdr3_nt: TGCAGCGTTGAAGTTTCGACACTCTCCTTCCAGTTCTTC; cdr3_length: 13; clone_size: .; v_call: TRBV29-1; j_call: TRBJ2-1; d_call: .
cdr3_aa: CASSLVRGTDTQYF; cdr3_nt: TGCGCCAGCAGCTTGGTTAGGGGCACAGATACGCAGTATTTT; cdr3_length: 14; clone_size: few; v_call: TRBV5-1; j_call: TRBJ2-3; d_call: .
cdr3_aa: CASSGTGDGEQYF; cdr3_nt: TGTGCCAGTAGTGGGACAGGGGACGGCGAGCAGTACTTC; cdr3_length: 13; clone_size: .; v_call: TRBV19; j_call: TRBJ2-7; d_call: TRBD1